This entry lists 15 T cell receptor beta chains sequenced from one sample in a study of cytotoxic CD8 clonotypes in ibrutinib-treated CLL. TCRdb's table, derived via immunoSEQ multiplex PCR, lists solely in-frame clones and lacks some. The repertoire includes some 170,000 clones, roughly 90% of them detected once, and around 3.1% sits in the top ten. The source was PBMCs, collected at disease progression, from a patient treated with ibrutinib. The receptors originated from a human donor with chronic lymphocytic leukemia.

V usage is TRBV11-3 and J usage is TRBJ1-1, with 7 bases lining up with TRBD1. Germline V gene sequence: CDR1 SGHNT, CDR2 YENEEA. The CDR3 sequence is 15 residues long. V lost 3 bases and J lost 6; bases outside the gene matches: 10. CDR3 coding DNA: TGTGCCAGCAGCTTCGGGAGACAGGGTTACGCTGAAGCTTTCTTT. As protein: CASSFGRQGYAEAFF.

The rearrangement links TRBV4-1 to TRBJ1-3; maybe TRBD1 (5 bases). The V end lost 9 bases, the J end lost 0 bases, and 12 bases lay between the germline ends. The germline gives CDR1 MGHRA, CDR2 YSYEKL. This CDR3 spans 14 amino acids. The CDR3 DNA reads TGCGCCAGTGGGGACGGTCGCTCTGGAAACACCATATATTTT. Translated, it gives CASGDGRSGNTIYF.

The CDR3 loop reads CASSESGQRGEQYF. The CDR3 nucleotides are TGCGCCAGCAGTGAGTCGGGACAGAGGGGCGAGCAGTACTTC. The chain carries TRBV10-1 and TRBJ2-7, with 7 bases matching TRBD1. Germline V gene data show CDR1 as WNHNN and CDR2 as SYGVQD (reference sequence). The CDR3 is 14 amino acids. Losses at the gene ends were 0 bases for V and 6 bases for J; bases not matched to a gene: 5.

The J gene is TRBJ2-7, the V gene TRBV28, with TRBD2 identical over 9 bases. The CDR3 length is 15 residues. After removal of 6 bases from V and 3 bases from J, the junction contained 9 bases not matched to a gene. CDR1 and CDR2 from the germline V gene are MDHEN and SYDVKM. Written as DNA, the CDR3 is TGTGCCAGCAGCAAAGGGGGACTAGCCCACTACGAGCAGTACTTC. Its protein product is CASSKGGLAHYEQYF.

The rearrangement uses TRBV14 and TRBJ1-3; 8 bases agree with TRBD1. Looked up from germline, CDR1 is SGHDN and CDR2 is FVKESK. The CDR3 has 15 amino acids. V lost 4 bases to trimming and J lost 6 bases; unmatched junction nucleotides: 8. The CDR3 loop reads CASSLQGGSENTIYF. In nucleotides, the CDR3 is TGTGCCAGCAGCCTACAGGGGGGGAGCGAAAACACCATATATTTT.

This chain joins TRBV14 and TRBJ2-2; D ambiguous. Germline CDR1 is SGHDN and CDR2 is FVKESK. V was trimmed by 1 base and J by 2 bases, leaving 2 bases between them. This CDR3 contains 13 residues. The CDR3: CASSQVNTGELFF. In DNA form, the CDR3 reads TGTGCCAGCAGCCAAGTTAACACCGGGGAGCTGTTTTTT.

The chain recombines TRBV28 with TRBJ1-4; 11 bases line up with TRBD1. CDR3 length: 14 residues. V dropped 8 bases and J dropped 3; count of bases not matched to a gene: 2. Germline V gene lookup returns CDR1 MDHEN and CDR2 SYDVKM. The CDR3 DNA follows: TGTGCCAGCGGACAGGGGGCTTCTAATGAAAAACTGTTTTTT. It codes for CASGQGASNEKLFF.

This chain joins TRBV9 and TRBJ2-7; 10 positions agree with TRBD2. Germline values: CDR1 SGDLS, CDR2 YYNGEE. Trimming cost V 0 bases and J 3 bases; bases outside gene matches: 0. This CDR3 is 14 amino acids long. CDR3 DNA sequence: TGTGCCAGCAGCGTAGTAGCGGGAGGCTACGAGCAGTACTTC. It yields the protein CASSVVAGGYEQYF.

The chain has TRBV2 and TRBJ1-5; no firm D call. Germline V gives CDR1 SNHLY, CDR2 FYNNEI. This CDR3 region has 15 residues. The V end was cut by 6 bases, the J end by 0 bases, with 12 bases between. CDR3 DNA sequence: TGTGCCAGCAGGAGGACCAGTTATAGCAATCAGCCCCAGCATTTT. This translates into CASRRTSYSNQPQHF.

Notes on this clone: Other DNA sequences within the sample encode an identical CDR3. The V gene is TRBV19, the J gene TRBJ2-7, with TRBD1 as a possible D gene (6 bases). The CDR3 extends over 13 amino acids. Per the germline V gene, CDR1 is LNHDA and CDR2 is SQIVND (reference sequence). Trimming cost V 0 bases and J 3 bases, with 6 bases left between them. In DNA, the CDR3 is TGTGCCAGTAGTATAGAACAGGGCTACGAGCAGTACTTC. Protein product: CASSIEQGYEQYF.

Here the CDR3 DNA reads TGTGCCAGCCAGTCAGGGCTATCGAACACTGAAGCTTTCTTT. Translating it yields CASQSGLSNTEAFF. This chain connects TRBV25-1 to TRBJ1-1, with D perhaps TRBD1 (5 bases). V lost 8 bases and J lost 1, with 14 bases in between. The CDR3 sequence is 14 residues long. Germline V gene sequence: CDR1 MGHDK, CDR2 SYGVNS.

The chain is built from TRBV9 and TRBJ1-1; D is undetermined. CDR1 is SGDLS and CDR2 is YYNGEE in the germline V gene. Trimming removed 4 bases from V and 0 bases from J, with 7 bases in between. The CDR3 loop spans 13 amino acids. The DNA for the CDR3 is TGTGCCAGCAGCCCCCAGATGAACACTGAAGCTTTCTTT. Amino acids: CASSPQMNTEAFF.

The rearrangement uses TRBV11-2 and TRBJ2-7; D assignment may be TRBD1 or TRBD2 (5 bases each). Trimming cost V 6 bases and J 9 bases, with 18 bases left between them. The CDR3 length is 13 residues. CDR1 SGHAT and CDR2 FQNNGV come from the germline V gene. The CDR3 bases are TGTGCCAGCAGGGAGCCCCCGGGGACGGTGCAGTACTTC. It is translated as CASREPPGTVQYF.

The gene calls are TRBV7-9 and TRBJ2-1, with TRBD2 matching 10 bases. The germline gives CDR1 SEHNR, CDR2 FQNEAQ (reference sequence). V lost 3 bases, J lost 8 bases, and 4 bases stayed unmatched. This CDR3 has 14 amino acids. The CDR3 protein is CASSFGLAVDEQFF. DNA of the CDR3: TGTGCCAGCAGCTTCGGACTAGCGGTGGATGAGCAGTTCTTC. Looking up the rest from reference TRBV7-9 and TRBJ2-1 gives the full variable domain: DTGVSQNPRHKITKRGQNVTFRCDPISEHNRLYWYRQTLGQGPEFLTYFQNEAQLEKSRLLSDRFSAERPKGSFSTLEIQRTEQGDSAMYLCASSFGLAVDEQFFGPGTRLTVL.

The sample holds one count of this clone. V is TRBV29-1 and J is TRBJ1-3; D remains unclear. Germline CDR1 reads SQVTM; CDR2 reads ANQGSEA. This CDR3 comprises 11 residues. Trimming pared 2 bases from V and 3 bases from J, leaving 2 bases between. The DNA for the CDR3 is TGCAGCGTTGAACGTGGAAACACCATATATTTT. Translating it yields CSVERGNTIYF.